This T cell receptor beta chain emerged from a study of blood T cell repertoires in COVID-19. Study background: Spain, Italy and the United States supplied samples that represented acute and convalescent COVID-19.

The CDR3 spans 13 residues. Deletions cut 3 bases from V and 0 bases from J, with 6 bases between. The germline CDR1 and CDR2 sequences are LNHDA and SQIVND (reference sequence). Profiled with immunoSEQ multiplex PCR; TCRdb holds only in-frame clones, not every one. The data hold some 180,000 clones, with about nine tenths observed a single time. Source material: peripheral blood. The genes are TRBV19 and TRBJ2-7; D is unresolved. The origin of this receptor is a man in his forties or fifties with acute or convalescent COVID-19. The CDR3 DNA follows: TGTGCCAGTAGTATGGGCTTCTCCTACGAGCAGTACTTC. Translated, it gives CASSMGFSYEQYF. Drawing the rest from reference TRBV19 and TRBJ2-7, the complete variable domain is DGGITQSPKYLFRKEGQNVTLSCEQNLNHDAMYWYRQDPGQGLRLIYYSQIVNDFQKGDIAEGYSVSREKKESFPLTVTSAQKNPTAFYLCASSMGFSYEQYFGPGTRLTVT.